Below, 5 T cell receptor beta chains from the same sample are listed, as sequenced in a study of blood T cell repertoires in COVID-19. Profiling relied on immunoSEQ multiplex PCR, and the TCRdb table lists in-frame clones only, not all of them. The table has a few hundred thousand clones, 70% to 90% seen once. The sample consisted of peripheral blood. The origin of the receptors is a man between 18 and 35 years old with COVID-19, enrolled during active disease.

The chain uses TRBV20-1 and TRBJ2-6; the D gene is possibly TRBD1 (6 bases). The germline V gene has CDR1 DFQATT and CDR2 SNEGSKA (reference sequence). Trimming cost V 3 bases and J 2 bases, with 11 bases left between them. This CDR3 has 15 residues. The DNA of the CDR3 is TGCAGTGCTAGTACAGGGCCGACTGGGGCCAACGTCCTGACTTTC. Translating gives CSASTGPTGANVLTF.

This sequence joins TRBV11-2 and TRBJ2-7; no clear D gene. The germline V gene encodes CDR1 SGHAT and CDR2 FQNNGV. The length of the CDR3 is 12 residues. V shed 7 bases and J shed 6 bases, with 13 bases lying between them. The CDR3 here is CASTLVVPEQYF. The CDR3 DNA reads TGTGCCAGCACCCTAGTTGTCCCCGAGCAGTACTTC.

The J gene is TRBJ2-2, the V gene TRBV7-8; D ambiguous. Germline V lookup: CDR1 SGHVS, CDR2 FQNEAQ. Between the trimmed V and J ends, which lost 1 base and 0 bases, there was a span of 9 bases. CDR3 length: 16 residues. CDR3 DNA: TGTGCCAGCAGCTTAGAGGCAGGCTCGAACACCGGGGAGCTGTTTTTT. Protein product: CASSLEAGSNTGELFF.

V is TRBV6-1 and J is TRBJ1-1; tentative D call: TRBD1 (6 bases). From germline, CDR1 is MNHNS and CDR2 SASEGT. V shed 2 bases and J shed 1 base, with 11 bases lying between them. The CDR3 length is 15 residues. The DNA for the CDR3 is TGTGCCAGCAGTGAACGGGGGGGCAGGAACACTGAAGCTTTCTTT. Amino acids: CASSERGGRNTEAFF.

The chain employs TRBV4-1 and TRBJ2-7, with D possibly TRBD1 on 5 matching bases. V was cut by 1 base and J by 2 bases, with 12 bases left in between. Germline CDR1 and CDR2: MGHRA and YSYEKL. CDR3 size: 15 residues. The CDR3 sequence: CASSQGQGSPYEQYF. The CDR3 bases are TGCGCCAGCAGCCAAGGGCAGGGAAGTCCCTACGAGCAGTACTTC.